The rows below give T cell receptor beta chains drawn from one sample of a study of Ad26.COV2.S vaccination and SARS-CoV-2 variants. TCRdb's table, derived via immunoSEQ multiplex PCR, lists solely in-frame clones and lacks some. Found here are 350,000 to 500,000 clones, roughly 87% of them singletons; the top ten hold over 2.5%. Sequenced here: peripheral blood, sampled in a trial of Ad26.COV2.S vaccine versus placebo. These receptors were taken from a person aged 18 to 59 who received the Ad26.COV2.S COVID-19 vaccine or a placebo. CDR3s leave out the opening cysteine and the closing phenylalanine or tryptophan. Each record gives: J gene, V gene, CDR3 protein.

TRBJ2-3,TRBV15,ATSTGLFLDTQY
TRBJ1-6,TRBV30,AWSSRFFSPLH
TRBJ2-7,TRBV18,ASSPLGTGLNEQY
TRBJ2-3,TRBV9,ASHPATAGGSTDTQY
TRBJ1-3,TRBV5-5,ASSLDSRIDLGGNTIY
TRBJ1-1,TRBV6-6,ASSDTEAF
TRBJ1-4,TRBV5-1,ASSLDPTATNEKLF
TRBJ2-2,TRBV4-2,ASSQPGAGELF
TRBJ2-2,TRBV7-2,ASSLGGWTGELF
TRBJ1-3,TRBV2,ASSGHHPSGNTIY
TRBJ2-7,TRBV11-2,ASSLSSYEQY
TRBJ2-2,TRBV2,ASTGQGAYTGELF
TRBJ2-3,TRBV9,ASSVLAGVTDTQY
TRBJ1-5,TRBV28,ASEDGPNQPQH
TRBJ2-5,TRBV5-6,ASSFGTSGLEY
TRBJ1-4,TRBV4-3,ASSLLWGGVDEKLF
TRBJ2-6,TRBV3-1/TRBV3-2,ASSQVAVSSGANVLT
TRBJ2-7,TRBV28,ASTPGDLAYEQY
TRBJ2-1,TRBV19,ASSAQLNEQF
TRBJ1-2,TRBV5-5,ASSLGHRGYT
TRBJ2-3,TRBV2,ASRDPRTSGRGENSDTQY
TRBJ1-1,TRBV6-2/TRBV6-3,ASSYQGQGATEAF
TRBJ2-1,TRBV20-1,SAPQEGGQF
TRBJ2-3,TRBV4-3,ASSQPPRGTQY
TRBJ2-1,TRBV9,ASSYQPSSYNEQF
TRBJ1-1,TRBV11-1,ASSLDRVEAF
TRBJ2-7,TRBV6-1,ASSEFAGGGDEQY
TRBJ2-2,TRBV4-1,ASRRTDSLTGELF
TRBJ2-2,TRBV3-1/TRBV3-2,ASSQPLKPGELF
TRBJ1-2,TRBV12-3/TRBV12-4,ASSPRGVYGYT
TRBJ1-6,TRBV6-1,ASSRQANSPLH
TRBJ2-5,TRBV5-1,ASSLSRTETQY
TRBJ2-2,TRBV19,ASSGTPNTGELF
TRBJ2-7,TRBV4-2,ASSPVGQFAGEQY
TRBJ2-5,TRBV18,ASSGLGQETQY
TRBJ2-3,TRBV6-2/TRBV6-3,ASSYSWTGRADTQY
TRBJ2-1,TRBV5-1,ASSPLTSGDYNEQF
TRBJ1-6,TRBV18,ASSPQDTENSPLH
TRBJ2-1,TRBV6-5,ASSLGRINEQF
TRBJ2-2,TRBV5-4,ASSLQAGAGTGELF
TRBJ2-7,TRBV6-2/TRBV6-3,ASSSSGTGGYEQY
TRBJ2-7,TRBV27,ASSLQTGEQY
TRBJ1-6,TRBV30,AWSPTRTANNSPLH
TRBJ2-7,TRBV11-3,ASSPRDGSYEQY
TRBJ2-3,TRBV6-2/TRBV6-3,ASSYPRLAGGGADTQY
TRBJ2-3,TRBV29-1,SARQGVSTDTQY
TRBJ2-1,TRBV21-1,ATDHPLSGGSLYEQF
TRBJ1-5,TRBV4-1,ASSQGEGRNQPQH
TRBJ2-2,TRBV18,ASSITDTGELF
TRBJ1-1,TRBV27,ASSLSRNTEAF
TRBJ1-1,TRBV5-1,ASSSGILNTEAF
TRBJ2-1,TRBV12-5,ASGLVPWTSGRKPNNEQF